Each of the 14 T cell receptor beta chains below was sequenced from the same sample in a study of CD8 T cells in ankylosing spondylitis (dated by TCRdb to between 2016 and 2019). Libraries were constructed by 5' RACE. TCRdb lists the instrument as Illumina HiSeq 2500. TCRdb itself trimmed the public reads at Q25 with fastp, ran MiXCR and retained productive beta chains. Here each entry gathers all rows of one CDR3 protein and keeps the most common genes and DNA. This sample lists 200,000 or so distinct CDR3 sequences; about an eighth were detected once. Of the sample, roughly 9.6% falls within the top ten clones. The sequencing sample was made of blood, either unsorted or a sorted T cell fraction (not recorded which). The origin of the receptors is a female donor with ankylosing spondylitis or in good health (not recorded which).

In its sample, this clonotype was seen a few times. The rearrangement uses TRBV7-6 and TRBJ1-3; possible D gene TRBD1, 6 bases. The CDR3 consists of 16 residues. Trimming cost V 4 bases and J 2 bases, with 15 bases left between them. The V gene's germline CDR1 is SGHVS and CDR2 FNYEAQ. CDR3 coding DNA: TGTGCCAGCAGCTCCTTAGGCGGGGGGCCTGGAAACACCATATATTTT. Residues: CASSSLGGGPGNTIYF.

This clonotype has more than one count but fewer than ten. CDR3 nucleotide sequence: TGTGCCCTCGGTAGCGGGGCCTACGAGCAGTACTTC. Translating gives CALGSGAYEQYF. This chain connects TRBV30 to TRBJ2-7; 8 bases agree with TRBD2. Germline lookup yields CDR1 GTSNPN and CDR2 SVGIG (reference sequence). V lost 8 bases to trimming and J lost 2 bases; unmatched junction nucleotides: 5. This CDR3 has 12 amino acids. Drawing the rest from reference TRBV30 and TRBJ2-7, the complete variable domain is SQTIHQWPATLVQPVGSPLSLECTVEGTSNPNLYWYRQAAGRGLQLLFYSVGIGQISSEVPQNLSASRPQDRQFILSSKKLLLSDSGFYLCALGSGAYEQYFGPGTRLTVT.

The chain employs TRBV5-4 and TRBJ1-4; D not certain. CDR3 length: 17 amino acids. CDR1 is SGHNT and CDR2 is YYREEE in the germline V gene (reference sequence). Trimming left V 0 bases short and J 7 bases short, with 19 bases between. CDR3: CASSLAASGGSGEKLFF. For the CDR3, the DNA is TGTGCCAGCAGCTTGGCCGCTTCGGGAGGGAGCGGTGAAAAACTGTTTTTT.

This clonotype was picked up many times. This rearrangement joins TRBV4-2 to TRBJ1-2; no definite D call. From germline, CDR1 is LGHNA and CDR2 YNFKEQ. Trimming took off 0 bases at V and 6 bases at J, with 11 bases between the two ends. CDR3 length: 14 amino acids. CDR3 nucleotide sequence: TGTGCCAGCAGCCAAGATGGGGTTACGGATGGCTACACCTTC. It is translated as CASSQDGVTDGYTF.

The table lists this clonotype with a few counts. V gene TRBV27 combines with J gene TRBJ2-2; perhaps TRBD1 as D (6 bases). V gave up 8 bases and J gave up 4 bases, with 11 bases separating them. The germline V gene has CDR1 MNHEY and CDR2 SMNVEV (reference sequence). This CDR3 region has 13 residues. CDR3 loop: CASAPGVTGELFF. In DNA, the CDR3 is TGTGCCAGCGCCCCAGGGGTCACCGGGGAGCTGTTTTTT.

This clonotype was found a few times. This chain connects TRBV7-3 to TRBJ2-3, with D possibly being TRBD2 (5 bases). Germline V gene lookup returns CDR1 SGHTA and CDR2 FQGTGA. The V end lost 5 bases, the J end lost 4 bases, and 13 bases lay between the germline ends. The CDR3 length is 14 residues. The CDR3 DNA sequence: TGTGCCAGCAGCCTATATGCTAGCTCAGATACGCAGTATTTT. Translating gives CASSLYASSDTQYF.

This clonotype was observed a few times. The chain recombines TRBV11-2 with TRBJ1-2; TRBD1 matches 8 bases. The V gene end was trimmed by 5 bases and the J gene end by 8 bases; junction bases not matched to a gene: 7. Germline V CDR1 and CDR2: SGHAT, FQNNGV. The CDR3 has 13 amino acids. The CDR3 sequence: CASSADRGGGYTF. CDR3 bases: TGTGCCAGCAGCGCTGACAGGGGCGGGGGCTACACCTTC.

V is TRBV30 and J is TRBJ2-3; D may be TRBD2 (5 bases). Germline assignment: CDR1 GTSNPN and CDR2 SVGIG (reference sequence). V was clipped by 3 bases and J by 5 bases, with 18 bases between them. CDR3 length equals 15 residues. The CDR3 reads CAWSSPGEAEDTQYF. In nucleotides, the CDR3 is TGTGCCTGGAGCTCCCCCGGGGAAGCGGAAGATACGCAGTATTTT.

This clonotype has at least ten counts. This chain joins TRBV7-2 and TRBJ1-5; maybe TRBD1 (5 bases). V was shortened by 6 bases and J by 2 bases, with 11 bases between the two germline ends. The CDR3 sequence is 14 residues long. Germline-derived CDR1 and CDR2 are SGHTA and FQGNSA. The chain's CDR3 is CASRIGGGNQPQHF. DNA of the CDR3: TGTGCCAGCAGGATCGGAGGGGGCAATCAGCCCCAGCATTTT.

At least ten counts were recorded for this clonotype. The chain employs TRBV29-1 and TRBJ2-2; D possibly corresponds to TRBD1 (5 bases). The ends were cut back, 5 bases at V and 7 bases at J, with 8 bases in the middle. The CDR3 totals 11 residues. Germline V gene lookup returns CDR1 SQVTM and CDR2 ANQGSEA. CDR3 DNA: TGCAGCGTTTACAGGCACGGGGAGCTGTTTTTT. Translating it yields CSVYRHGELFF.

Comment on this clonotype: This clone may be a read error of a much larger clone one base away. This sequence joins TRBV3-1 and TRBJ2-5; D is undetermined. There are 15 residues in the CDR3. The germline V gene has CDR1 LGHDT and CDR2 YNNKEL (reference sequence). With 1 base removed from V and 2 bases from J, the gap between germline ends came to 11 bases. The CDR3 DNA follows: TGTGCCAGCAGCCAAGTTGCAGAACAGCAAGAGACCCAGTACTTC. Translation gives CASSQVAEQQETQYF.

This clonotype was detected many times. The chain links TRBV12-3 or TRBV12-4 to TRBJ2-7; possibly TRBD2 for D (6 bases). V lost 3 bases to trimming and J lost 7 bases, with 10 bases between them. The CDR3 contains 12 residues. The DNA of the CDR3 is TGTGCCAGCAGTTTGACTAGAGATGAGCAGTACTTC. Translated: CASSLTRDEQYF.

The chain combines TRBV4-3 with TRBJ1-2, with no clear D. There are 13 residues in the CDR3. CDR1 and CDR2 (germline): LGHNA, YSLEER. Trimming shortened V by 0 bases and J by 8 bases, and 10 bases separated the two germline ends. CDR3 in amino acids: CASSQDTDGGYTF. In nucleotides, the CDR3 is TGCGCCAGCAGCCAAGATACCGACGGCGGCTACACCTTC.

This clonotype came up a few times. For the CDR3, the DNA is TGTGCCATCAGTCCCTACAGGGATTCCTATAATTCACCCCTCCACTTT. Protein sequence: CAISPYRDSYNSPLHF. V gene TRBV10-3 combines with J gene TRBJ1-6, with D perhaps matching TRBD1 (6 bases). Trimming left V 5 bases short and J 1 base short, with 12 bases between. In germline, CDR1 is ENHRY, CDR2 SYGVKD. The CDR3 is made up of 16 amino acids.